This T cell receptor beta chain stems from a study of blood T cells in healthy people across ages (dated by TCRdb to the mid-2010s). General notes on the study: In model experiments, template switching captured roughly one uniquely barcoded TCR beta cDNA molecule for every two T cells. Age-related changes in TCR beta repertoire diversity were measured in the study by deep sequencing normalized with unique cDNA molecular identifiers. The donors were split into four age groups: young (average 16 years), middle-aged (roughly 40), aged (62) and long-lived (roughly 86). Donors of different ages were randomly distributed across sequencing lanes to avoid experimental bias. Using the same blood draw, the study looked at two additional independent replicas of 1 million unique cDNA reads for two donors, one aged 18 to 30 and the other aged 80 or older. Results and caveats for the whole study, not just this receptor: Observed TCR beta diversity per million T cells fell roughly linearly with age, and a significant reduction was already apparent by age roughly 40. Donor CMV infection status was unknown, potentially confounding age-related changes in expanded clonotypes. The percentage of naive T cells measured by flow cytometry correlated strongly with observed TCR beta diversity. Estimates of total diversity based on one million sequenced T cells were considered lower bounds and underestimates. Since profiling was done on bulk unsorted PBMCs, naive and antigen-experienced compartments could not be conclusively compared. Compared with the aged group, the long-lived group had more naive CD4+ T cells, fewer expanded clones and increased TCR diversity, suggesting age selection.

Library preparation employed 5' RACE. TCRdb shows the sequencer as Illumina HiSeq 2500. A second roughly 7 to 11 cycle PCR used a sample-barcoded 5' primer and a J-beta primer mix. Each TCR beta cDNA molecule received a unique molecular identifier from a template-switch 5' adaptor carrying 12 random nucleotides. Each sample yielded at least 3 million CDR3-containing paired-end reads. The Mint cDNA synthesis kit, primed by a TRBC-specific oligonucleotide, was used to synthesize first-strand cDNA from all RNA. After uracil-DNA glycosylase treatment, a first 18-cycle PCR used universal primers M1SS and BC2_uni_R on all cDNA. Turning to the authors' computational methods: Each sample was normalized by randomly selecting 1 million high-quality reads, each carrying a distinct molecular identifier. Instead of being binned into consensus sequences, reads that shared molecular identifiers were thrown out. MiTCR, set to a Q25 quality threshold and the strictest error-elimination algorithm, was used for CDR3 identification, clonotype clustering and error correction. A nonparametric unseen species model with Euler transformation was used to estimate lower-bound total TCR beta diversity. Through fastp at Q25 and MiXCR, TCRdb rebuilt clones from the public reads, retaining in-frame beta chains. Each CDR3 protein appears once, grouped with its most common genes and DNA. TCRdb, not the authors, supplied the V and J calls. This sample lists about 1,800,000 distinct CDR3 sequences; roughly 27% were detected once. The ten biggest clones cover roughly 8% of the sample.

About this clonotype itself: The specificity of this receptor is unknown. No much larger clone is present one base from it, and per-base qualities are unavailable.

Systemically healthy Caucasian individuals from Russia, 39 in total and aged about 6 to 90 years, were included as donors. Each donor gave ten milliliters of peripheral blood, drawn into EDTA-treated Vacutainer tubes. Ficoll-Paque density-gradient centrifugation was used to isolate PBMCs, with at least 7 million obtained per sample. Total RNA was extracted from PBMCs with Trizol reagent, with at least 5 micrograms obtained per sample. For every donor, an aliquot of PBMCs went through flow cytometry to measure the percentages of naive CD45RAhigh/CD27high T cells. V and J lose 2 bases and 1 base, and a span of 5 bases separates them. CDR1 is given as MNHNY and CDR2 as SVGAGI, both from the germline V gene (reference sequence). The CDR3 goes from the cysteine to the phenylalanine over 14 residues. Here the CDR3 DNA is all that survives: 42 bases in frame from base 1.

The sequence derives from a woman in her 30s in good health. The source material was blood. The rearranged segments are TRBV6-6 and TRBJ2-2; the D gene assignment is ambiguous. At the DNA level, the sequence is TGTGCCAGCAGTTACACTGGGAACACCGGGGAGCTGTTTTTT. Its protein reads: CASSYTGNTGELFF.